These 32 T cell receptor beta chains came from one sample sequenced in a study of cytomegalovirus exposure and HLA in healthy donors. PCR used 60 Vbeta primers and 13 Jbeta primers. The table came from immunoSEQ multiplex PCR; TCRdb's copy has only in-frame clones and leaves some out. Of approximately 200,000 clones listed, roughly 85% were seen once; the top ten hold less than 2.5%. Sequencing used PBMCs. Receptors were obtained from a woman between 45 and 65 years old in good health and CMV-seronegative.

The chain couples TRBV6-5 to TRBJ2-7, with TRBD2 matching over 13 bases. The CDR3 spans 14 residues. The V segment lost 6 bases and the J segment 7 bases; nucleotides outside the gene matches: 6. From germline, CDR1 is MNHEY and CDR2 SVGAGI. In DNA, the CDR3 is TGTGCCAGCAGAAAACCGGGACTAGCGGGGGAGCAGTACTTC. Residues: CASRKPGLAGEQYF.

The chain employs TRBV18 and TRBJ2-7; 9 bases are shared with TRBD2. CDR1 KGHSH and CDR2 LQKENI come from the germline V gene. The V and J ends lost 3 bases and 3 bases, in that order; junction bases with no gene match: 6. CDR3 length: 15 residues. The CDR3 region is CASSPLSGSGYEQYF. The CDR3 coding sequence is TGTGCCAGCTCACCCCTTAGCGGGAGTGGCTACGAGCAGTACTTC.

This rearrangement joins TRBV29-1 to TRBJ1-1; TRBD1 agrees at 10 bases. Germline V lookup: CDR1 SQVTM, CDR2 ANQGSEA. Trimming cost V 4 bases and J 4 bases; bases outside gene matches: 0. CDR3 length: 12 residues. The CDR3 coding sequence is TGCAGCGTTGGACAGGGGGCCACTGAAGCTTTCTTT. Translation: CSVGQGATEAFF.

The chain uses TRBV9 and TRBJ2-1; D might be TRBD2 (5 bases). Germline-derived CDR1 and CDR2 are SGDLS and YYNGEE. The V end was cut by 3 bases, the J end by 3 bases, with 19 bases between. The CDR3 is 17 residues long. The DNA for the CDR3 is TGTGCCAGCAGCGCAGACCTATCGGGGAGTGGCTACAATGAGCAGTTCTTC. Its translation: CASSADLSGSGYNEQFF.

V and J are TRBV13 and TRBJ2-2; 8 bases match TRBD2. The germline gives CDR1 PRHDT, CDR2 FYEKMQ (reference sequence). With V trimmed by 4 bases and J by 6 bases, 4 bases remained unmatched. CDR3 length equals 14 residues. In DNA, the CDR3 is TGTGCCAGCAGCTCGGGACTAGTGGCCGGGGAGCTGTTTTTT. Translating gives CASSSGLVAGELFF.

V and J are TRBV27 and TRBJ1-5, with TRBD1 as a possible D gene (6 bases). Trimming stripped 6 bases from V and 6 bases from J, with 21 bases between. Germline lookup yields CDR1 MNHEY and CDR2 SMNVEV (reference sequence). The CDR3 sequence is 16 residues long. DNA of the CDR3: TGTGCCAGCAGCCCCCAACGGGGGGCTCTTGGTCAGCCCCAGCATTTT. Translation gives CASSPQRGALGQPQHF.

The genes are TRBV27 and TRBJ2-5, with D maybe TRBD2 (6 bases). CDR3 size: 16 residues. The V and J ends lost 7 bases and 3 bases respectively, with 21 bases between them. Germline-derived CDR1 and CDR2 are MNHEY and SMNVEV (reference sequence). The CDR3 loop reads CASTPGLPGPKETQYF. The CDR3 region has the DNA TGTGCCAGCACTCCGGGACTCCCGGGGCCAAAAGAGACCCAGTACTTC.

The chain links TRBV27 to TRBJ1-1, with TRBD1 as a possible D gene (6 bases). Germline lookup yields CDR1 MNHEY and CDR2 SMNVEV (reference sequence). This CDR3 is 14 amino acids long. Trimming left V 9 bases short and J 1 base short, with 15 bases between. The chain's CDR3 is CASRVRGQNTEAFF. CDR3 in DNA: TGTGCCAGTCGCGTCAGGGGACAGAACACTGAAGCTTTCTTT.

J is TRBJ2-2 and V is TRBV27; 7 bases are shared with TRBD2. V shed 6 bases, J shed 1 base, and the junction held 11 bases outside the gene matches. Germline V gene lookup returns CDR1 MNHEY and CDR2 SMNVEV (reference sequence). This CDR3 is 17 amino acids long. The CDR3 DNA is TGTGCCAGCAGACTCACCTCACTAGCGTTGAACACCGGGGAGCTGTTTTTT. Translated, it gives CASRLTSLALNTGELFF.

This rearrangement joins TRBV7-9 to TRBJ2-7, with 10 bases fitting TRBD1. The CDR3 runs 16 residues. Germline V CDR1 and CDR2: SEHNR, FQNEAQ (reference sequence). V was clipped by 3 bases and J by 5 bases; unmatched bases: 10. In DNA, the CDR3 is TGTGCCAGCAGCTTCGACCCGGGACAGGGGCGGCACGAGCAGTACTTC. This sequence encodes CASSFDPGQGRHEQYF.

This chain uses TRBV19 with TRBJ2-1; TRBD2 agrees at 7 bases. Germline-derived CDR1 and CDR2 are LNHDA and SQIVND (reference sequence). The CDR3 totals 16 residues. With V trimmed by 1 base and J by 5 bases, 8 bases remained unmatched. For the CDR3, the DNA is TGTGCCAGTAGTATAGGGGTAACTAGCGCCAACAATGAGCAGTTCTTC. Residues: CASSIGVTSANNEQFF.

The CDR3 DNA reads TGCGCCAGCAGCCAAGATGGGTCTAGCGGGAGGGTCTACAATGAGCAGTTCTTC. Translated: CASSQDGSSGRVYNEQFF. V gene TRBV4-1 combines with J gene TRBJ2-1; 12 positions agree with TRBD2. Germline V gene sequence: CDR1 MGHRA, CDR2 YSYEKL. The CDR3 contains 18 residues. Germline trimming cut 0 bases from V and 3 bases from J; bases unmatched to any gene: 6.

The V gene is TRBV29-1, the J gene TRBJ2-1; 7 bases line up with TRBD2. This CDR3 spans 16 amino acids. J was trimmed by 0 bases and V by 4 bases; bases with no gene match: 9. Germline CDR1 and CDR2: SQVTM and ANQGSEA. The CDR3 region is CSVGSLAQSSYNEQFF. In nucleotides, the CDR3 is TGCAGCGTTGGCTCACTAGCGCAGAGCTCCTACAATGAGCAGTTCTTC.

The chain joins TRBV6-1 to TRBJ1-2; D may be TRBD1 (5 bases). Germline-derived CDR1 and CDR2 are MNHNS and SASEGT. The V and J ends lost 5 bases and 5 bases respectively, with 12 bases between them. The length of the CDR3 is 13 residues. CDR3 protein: CASSPQGGYGYTF. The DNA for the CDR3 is TGTGCCAGCAGTCCCCAGGGAGGGTATGGCTACACCTTC.

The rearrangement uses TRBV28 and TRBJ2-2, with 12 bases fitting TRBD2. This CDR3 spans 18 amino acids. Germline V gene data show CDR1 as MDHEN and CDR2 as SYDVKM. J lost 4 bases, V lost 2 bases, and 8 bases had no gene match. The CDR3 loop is CASSLDLAGGPGTGELFF. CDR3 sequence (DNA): TGTGCCAGCAGTTTAGATCTAGCGGGAGGGCCGGGCACCGGGGAGCTGTTTTTT.

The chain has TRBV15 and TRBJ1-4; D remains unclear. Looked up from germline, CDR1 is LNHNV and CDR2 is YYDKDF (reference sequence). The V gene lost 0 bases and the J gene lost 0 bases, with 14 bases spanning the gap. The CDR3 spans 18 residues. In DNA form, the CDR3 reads TGTGCCACCAGCAGAGATGGTGGGCTCACGACAACTAATGAAAAACTGTTTTTT. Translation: CATSRDGGLTTTNEKLFF.

The CDR3 sequence is CATKDGESHYGYTF. The DNA of the CDR3 is TGTGCCACCAAAGACGGGGAATCACACTATGGCTACACCTTC. The chain couples TRBV15 to TRBJ1-2; no clear D. The germline V gene encodes CDR1 LNHNV and CDR2 YYDKDF (reference sequence). V was shortened by 7 bases and J by 3 bases, with 15 bases between the two germline ends. The CDR3 contains 14 residues.

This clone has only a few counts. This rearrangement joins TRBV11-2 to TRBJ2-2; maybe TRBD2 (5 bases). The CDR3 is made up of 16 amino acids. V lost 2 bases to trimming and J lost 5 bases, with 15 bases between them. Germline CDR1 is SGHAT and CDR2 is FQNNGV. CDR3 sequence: CASSLIVSPGTGELFF. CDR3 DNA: TGTGCCAGCAGCTTAATAGTGTCGCCGGGGACCGGGGAGCTGTTTTTT.

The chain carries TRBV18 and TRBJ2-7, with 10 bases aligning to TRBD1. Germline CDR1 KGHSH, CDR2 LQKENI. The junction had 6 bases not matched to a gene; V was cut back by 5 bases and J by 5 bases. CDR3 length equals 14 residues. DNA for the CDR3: TGTGCCAGCTCATTCGACAGGGGGCTGAACGAGCAGTACTTC. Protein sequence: CASSFDRGLNEQYF.

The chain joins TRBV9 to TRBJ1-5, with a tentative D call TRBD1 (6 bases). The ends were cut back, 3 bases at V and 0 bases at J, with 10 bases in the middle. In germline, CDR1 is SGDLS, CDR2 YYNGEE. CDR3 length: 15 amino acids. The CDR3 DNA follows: TGTGCCAGCAGCGCGGACAGTTATAGCAATCAGCCCCAGCATTTT. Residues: CASSADSYSNQPQHF.

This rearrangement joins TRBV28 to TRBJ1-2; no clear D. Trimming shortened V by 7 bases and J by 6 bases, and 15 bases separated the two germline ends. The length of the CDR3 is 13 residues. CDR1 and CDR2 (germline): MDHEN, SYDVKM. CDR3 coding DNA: TGTGCCAGCAAACATGGACTGACGGATGGCTACACCTTC. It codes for CASKHGLTDGYTF.

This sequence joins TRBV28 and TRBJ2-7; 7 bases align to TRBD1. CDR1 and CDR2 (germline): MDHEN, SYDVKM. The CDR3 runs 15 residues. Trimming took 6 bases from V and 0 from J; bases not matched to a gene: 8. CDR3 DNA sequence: TGTGCCAGCAGGACCCGGGACAGCTACTCCTACGAGCAGTACTTC. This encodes CASRTRDSYSYEQYF. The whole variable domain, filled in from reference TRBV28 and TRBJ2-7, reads DVKVTQSSRYLVKRTGEKVFLECVQDMDHENMFWYRQDPGLGLRLIYFSYDVKMKEKGDIPEGYSVSREKKERFSLILESASTNQTSMYLCASRTRDSYSYEQYFGPGTRLTVT.

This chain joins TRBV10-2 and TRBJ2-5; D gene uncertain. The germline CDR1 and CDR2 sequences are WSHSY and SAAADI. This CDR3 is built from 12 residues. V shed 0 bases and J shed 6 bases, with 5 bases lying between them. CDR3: CASSESSKTQYF. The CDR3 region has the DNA TGCGCCAGCAGTGAGTCGAGTAAGACCCAGTACTTC.

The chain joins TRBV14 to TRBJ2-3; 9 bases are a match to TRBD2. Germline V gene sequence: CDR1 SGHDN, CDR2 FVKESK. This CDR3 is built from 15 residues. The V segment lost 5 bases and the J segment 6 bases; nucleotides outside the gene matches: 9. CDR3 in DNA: TGTGCCAGCAGCGGATTAGCGGGAGTGAGGGATACGCAGTATTTT. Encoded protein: CASSGLAGVRDTQYF.

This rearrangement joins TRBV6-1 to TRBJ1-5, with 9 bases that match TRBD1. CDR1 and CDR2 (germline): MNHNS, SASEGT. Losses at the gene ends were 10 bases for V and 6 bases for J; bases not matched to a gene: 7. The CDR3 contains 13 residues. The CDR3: CATKQGAAQPQHF. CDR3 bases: TGTGCCACCAAACAGGGGGCTGCTCAGCCCCAGCATTTT.

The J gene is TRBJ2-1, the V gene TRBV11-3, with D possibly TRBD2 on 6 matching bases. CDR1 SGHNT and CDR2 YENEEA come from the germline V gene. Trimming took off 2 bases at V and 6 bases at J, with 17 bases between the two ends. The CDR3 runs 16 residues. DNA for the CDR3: TGTGCCAGCAGCTTAATTTTGGCTAGCGTGATCAATGAGCAGTTCTTC. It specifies CASSLILASVINEQFF.

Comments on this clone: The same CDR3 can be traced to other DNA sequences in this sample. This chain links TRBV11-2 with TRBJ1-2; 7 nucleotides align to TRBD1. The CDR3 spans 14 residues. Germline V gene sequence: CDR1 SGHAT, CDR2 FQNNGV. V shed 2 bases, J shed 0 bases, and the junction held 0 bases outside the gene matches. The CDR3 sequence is CASSLTGANYGYTF. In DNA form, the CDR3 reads TGTGCCAGCAGCTTAACAGGGGCTAACTATGGCTACACCTTC.

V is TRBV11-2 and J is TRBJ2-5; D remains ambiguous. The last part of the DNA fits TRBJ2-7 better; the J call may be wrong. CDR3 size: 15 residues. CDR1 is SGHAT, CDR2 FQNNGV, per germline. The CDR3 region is CASSLDRSNTYEQYF. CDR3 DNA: TGTGCCAGCAGCTTAGATCGGTCAAATACCTACGAGCAGTACTTC.

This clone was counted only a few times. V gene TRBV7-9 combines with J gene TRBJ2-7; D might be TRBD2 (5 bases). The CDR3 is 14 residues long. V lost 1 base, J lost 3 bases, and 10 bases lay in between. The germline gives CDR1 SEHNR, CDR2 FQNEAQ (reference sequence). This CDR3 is CASSLGETLYEQYF. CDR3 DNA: TGTGCCAGCAGCTTAGGGGAGACTCTCTACGAGCAGTACTTC.

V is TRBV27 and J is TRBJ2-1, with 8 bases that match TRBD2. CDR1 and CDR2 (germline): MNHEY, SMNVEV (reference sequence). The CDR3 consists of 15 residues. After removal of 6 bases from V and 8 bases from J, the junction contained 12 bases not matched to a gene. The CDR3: CASSHGRLAFDEQFF. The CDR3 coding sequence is TGTGCCAGCAGCCACGGGCGACTAGCGTTCGATGAGCAGTTCTTC.

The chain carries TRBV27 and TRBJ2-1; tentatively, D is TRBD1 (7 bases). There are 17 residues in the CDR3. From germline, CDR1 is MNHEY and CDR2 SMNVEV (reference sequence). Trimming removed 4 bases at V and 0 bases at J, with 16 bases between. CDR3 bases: TGTGCCAGCAGTTACGCAGGGGGGCCGGGCTCCTACAATGAGCAGTTCTTC. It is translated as CASSYAGGPGSYNEQFF.

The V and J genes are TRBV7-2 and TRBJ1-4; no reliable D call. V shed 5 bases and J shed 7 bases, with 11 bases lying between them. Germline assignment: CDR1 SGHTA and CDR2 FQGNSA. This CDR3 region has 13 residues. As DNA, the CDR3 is TGTGCCAGCAGCCCCCCCTCGGTTGAAAAACTGTTTTTT. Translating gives CASSPPSVEKLFF.